One T cell receptor (beta chain) is described in this entry. Its antigen is currently unknown. Germline-derived CDR1 and CDR2 are DFQATT and SNEGSKA (reference sequence). V lost 6 bases, J lost 2 bases, and 10 bases stayed unmatched. The CDR3 has 15 amino acids. The data were obtained in a study of vaccination and CD4 T cells after COVID-19. Study information: Six males and four females, two of them Hispanic, were enrolled as convalescents. Cultures acting as controls obtained a CEFX pool, an HIV-1 Nef pool, or no peptide.

CD4+ T cells that had been cultured provided DNA sequenced with the Oncomine TCR Beta short-read assay. TCRdb independently ran MiXCR on the PCR reads; one entry per CDR3 protein. The table has thousands of distinct CDR3 sequences, approximately 73% seen once. The treatment here: roughly nine-day PBMC culture with coronavirus spike peptide pools or control peptides (ViraFEST assay). ViraFEST stimulated the growth of antigen-specific T cells using peptide pools and subsequently profiled their TCRs by sequencing. US Alpha, Beta and Delta variants postdated the positive PCR dates, which ran from March to December 2020.

The TCR was taken from a human donor who had recovered from COVID-19. Input material: CD4+ T cells from blood, cultured in vitro. The chain employs TRBV20-1 and TRBJ2-1, with 7 bases identical to TRBD2. CDR3 sequence: CSAPSGGSPYNEQFF. The CDR3 DNA sequence: TGCAGTGCGCCCTCGGGCGGGAGCCCCTACAATGAGCAGTTCTTC.